Following are 14 T cell receptor beta chains from one sample sequenced in a study of blood T cell repertoires in COVID-19. Only in-frame clones appear in the TCRdb table, and some are missing; sequencing was by immunoSEQ multiplex PCR. The data show about 170,000 clones, approximately 82% seen once. The material sequenced was PBMCs or T cells enriched from blood (not recorded which). These receptors all stem from a woman between 45 and 60 years old in a cohort exposed to, infected with or recovered from COVID-19 (not recorded which).

This clone was found a few times. The sample holds other DNA sequences that translate to the same CDR3. The chain joins TRBV5-4 to TRBJ1-2, with TRBD1 identical over 7 bases. V shed 4 bases, J shed 3 bases, and the junction held 3 bases outside the gene matches. This CDR3 spans 13 amino acids. In germline, CDR1 is SGHNT, CDR2 YYREEE (reference sequence). The CDR3 DNA is TGTGCCAGCAGCCTAGACAGGGACTATGGCTACACCTTC. Translation: CASSLDRDYGYTF.

V is TRBV9 and J is TRBJ1-4, with TRBD1 matching 9 bases. Germline CDR1 SGDLS, CDR2 YYNGEE. Trimming took 3 bases from V and 8 from J; bases not matched to a gene: 14. The CDR3 contains 17 residues. CDR3 sequence (DNA): TGTGCCAGCAGCGCCGGGACAGGGCCTTCCTTGGGAGAAAAACTGTTTTTT. Its translation: CASSAGTGPSLGEKLFF.

The V call is TRBV29-1, the J call TRBJ2-1, with 11 bases aligning to TRBD2. J gave up 8 bases and V 0 bases, and 9 bases lay outside the gene matches. This CDR3 contains 16 residues. Germline values: CDR1 SQVTM, CDR2 ANQGSEA. CDR3 coding DNA: TGCAGCGTTGAAGATACGGGGCTAGCGGGAGGCGATGAGCAGTTCTTC. It translates to CSVEDTGLAGGDEQFF.

This chain joins TRBV4-3 and TRBJ2-2; maybe TRBD2 (6 bases). With 4 bases removed from V and 3 bases from J, the gap between germline ends came to 12 bases. Germline CDR1 is LGHNA and CDR2 is YSLEER. The CDR3 contains 15 residues. CDR3 protein: CASSLSGTYTGELFF. The CDR3 DNA reads TGCGCCAGCAGCCTGTCCGGGACTTACACCGGGGAGCTGTTTTTT.

The genes are TRBV5-1 and TRBJ1-2, with D maybe TRBD1 (5 bases). This CDR3 contains 13 residues. Trimming cost V 2 bases and J 4 bases, with 9 bases left between them. From germline, CDR1 is SGHRS and CDR2 YFSETQ. The CDR3, as DNA: TGCGCCAGCAGCTTATCAGGGATCTATGGCTACACCTTC. Translation gives CASSLSGIYGYTF.

The V gene is TRBV7-3, the J gene TRBJ2-3, with 7 nucleotides matching TRBD1. The CDR3 consists of 15 residues. The V segment lost 5 bases and the J segment 2 bases; nucleotides outside the gene matches: 7. Germline CDR1 and CDR2: SGHTA and FQGTGA. CDR3 protein: CASSDPGQTTDTQYF. The CDR3 DNA follows: TGTGCCAGCAGCGACCCGGGACAGACCACAGATACGCAGTATTTT.

This sequence joins TRBV7-8 and TRBJ2-7; 9 positions match TRBD2. The CDR3 is 16 amino acids. With V trimmed by 5 bases and J by 1 base, 9 bases remained unmatched. CDR1 is SGHVS and CDR2 is FQNEAQ in the germline V gene. Here the CDR3 DNA reads TGTGCCAGCAGCGGAAGTAATAGCGGGAGATCCTACGAGCAGTACTTC. Translation: CASSGSNSGRSYEQYF.

The rearrangement uses TRBV7-2 and TRBJ1-1; 8 nucleotides line up with TRBD1. The V and J ends lost 3 bases and 5 bases, in that order; junction bases with no gene match: 8. Germline lookup yields CDR1 SGHTA and CDR2 FQGNSA. The CDR3 extends over 15 amino acids. Here the CDR3 reads CASSFRQGQNTEAFF. CDR3 DNA sequence: TGTGCCAGCAGCTTCCGACAGGGGCAAAATACTGAAGCTTTCTTT.

This chain connects TRBV20-1 to TRBJ2-7; perhaps TRBD1 as D (6 bases). Germline V gives CDR1 DFQATT, CDR2 SNEGSKA (reference sequence). There are 12 residues in the CDR3. Between the trimmed V and J ends, which lost 3 bases and 6 bases, there was a span of 12 bases. The CDR3 sequence is CSASWGPLEQYF. DNA of the CDR3: TGCAGTGCTAGTTGGGGGCCCCTCGAGCAGTACTTC.

The chain couples TRBV28 to TRBJ1-2; 8 positions match TRBD1. Germline lookup yields CDR1 MDHEN and CDR2 SYDVKM. This CDR3 region has 15 residues. J lost 7 bases, V lost 5 bases, and 12 bases had no gene match. The CDR3, as DNA: TGTGCCAGCAGTCCGCCGGGACAGGCTCGCGTTGGCTACACCTTC. Translating gives CASSPPGQARVGYTF.

The V and J genes are TRBV19 and TRBJ1-1, with 7 positions matching TRBD1. CDR1 is LNHDA, CDR2 SQIVND, per germline (reference sequence). Trimming removed 8 bases from V and 1 base from J; junction bases left unmatched: 13. The length of the CDR3 is 16 residues. For the CDR3, the DNA is TGTGCCAGTGGGCCAGGGGGTCGTGGAGCGAACACTGAAGCTTTCTTT. Translating gives CASGPGGRGANTEAFF. Full variable domain (missing parts from reference TRBV19 and TRBJ1-1): DGGITQSPKYLFRKEGQNVTLSCEQNLNHDAMYWYRQDPGQGLRLIYYSQIVNDFQKGDIAEGYSVSREKKESFPLTVTSAQKNPTAFYLCASGPGGRGANTEAFFGQGTRLTVV.

The chain is built from TRBV24-1 and TRBJ1-4; D is perhaps TRBD1 (6 bases). V lost 4 bases, J lost 7 bases, and 9 bases lay in between. Germline CDR1 reads KGHDR; CDR2 reads SFDVKD. The CDR3 sequence is 13 residues long. The DNA for the CDR3 is TGTGCCACCAGTGACAGGGGCCGTGAAAAACTGTTTTTT. Protein product: CATSDRGREKLFF.

The chain combines TRBV19 with TRBJ1-5; D ambiguous. The CDR3 contains 15 residues. Trimming pared 1 base from V and 1 base from J, leaving 8 bases between. In germline, CDR1 is LNHDA, CDR2 SQIVND (reference sequence). This chain's CDR3 is CASSIVGGSNQPQHF. CDR3 nucleotides: TGTGCCAGTAGTATAGTAGGCGGCAGCAATCAGCCCCAGCATTTT.

The genes are TRBV7-2 and TRBJ1-2; weak D call: TRBD1 (5 bases). Germline V lookup: CDR1 SGHTA, CDR2 FQGNSA. This CDR3 region has 14 residues. V shed 8 bases and J shed 2 bases, with 15 bases lying between them. CDR3 nucleotide sequence: TGTGCCAGCGGGGCGCAGGGCCGAAACTATGGCTACACCTTC. It translates to CASGAQGRNYGYTF.